The 7 T cell receptor beta chains in this list originate from one sample, sequenced in a study of CD4+ T cells in melanoma. The table came from immunoSEQ multiplex PCR; TCRdb's copy has only in-frame clones and leaves some out. The repertoire holds 13,000 to 15,000 clones, with more than 55% as singletons. Sequenced: cells from a culture (not recorded whether cultured in vitro). These receptors came from a human donor with melanoma.

This chain links TRBV10-2 with TRBJ1-5; 9 nucleotides agree with TRBD1. The V and J ends lost 6 bases and 4 bases, in that order; junction bases with no gene match: 4. The germline V gene encodes CDR1 WSHSY and CDR2 SAAADI. This CDR3 is 14 amino acids long. The CDR3, as DNA: TGCGCCAGCAGCGAGACAGGGGGGAATCAGCCCCAGCATTTT. Encoded protein: CASSETGGNQPQHF.

The chain uses TRBV9 and TRBJ2-2, with 8 bases that match TRBD1. Germline V lookup: CDR1 SGDLS, CDR2 YYNGEE. V shed 0 bases, J shed 1 base, and the junction held 8 bases outside the gene matches. The CDR3 length is 18 residues. CDR3 DNA sequence: TGTGCCAGCAGCGTAGACCACAGGGGGTATCGGAACACCGGGGAGCTGTTTTTT. The encoded protein is CASSVDHRGYRNTGELFF.

The chain combines TRBV2 with TRBJ2-5; 8 positions agree with TRBD1. Germline V gives CDR1 SNHLY, CDR2 FYNNEI. The V gene end was trimmed by 4 bases and the J gene end by 4 bases; junction bases not matched to a gene: 2. The CDR3 is made up of 13 amino acids. The CDR3 DNA follows: TGTGCCAGCAGTGCAGGGGGCGTAGAGACCCAGTACTTC. Protein sequence: CASSAGGVETQYF.

The count of this clone is one. V usage is TRBV11-3 and J usage is TRBJ2-5; TRBD2 matches at 8 bases. Trimming cost V 3 bases and J 4 bases; bases outside gene matches: 4. Germline V gives CDR1 SGHNT, CDR2 YENEEA. The CDR3 is 14 residues long. The CDR3 region is CASSLGRGAETQYF. In DNA, the CDR3 is TGTGCCAGCAGCTTGGGGCGGGGGGCAGAGACCCAGTACTTC.

The chain uses TRBV20-1 and TRBJ2-1; D is undetermined. The CDR3 loop spans 11 amino acids. V was trimmed by 3 bases and J by 6 bases, leaving 6 bases between them. Looked up from germline, CDR1 is DFQATT and CDR2 is SNEGSKA (reference sequence). The CDR3 bases are TGCAGTGCTAGCCGCAGCAATGAGCAGTTCTTC. This sequence encodes CSASRSNEQFF.

This chain uses TRBV7-8 with TRBJ2-1, with D possibly called TRBD1 or TRBD2 (5 bases each). Germline assignment: CDR1 SGHVS and CDR2 FQNEAQ. The CDR3 contains 14 residues. Trimming removed 5 bases from V and 9 bases from J, with 17 bases in between. CDR3 bases: TGTGCCAGCAGCCGGGACCCTGAGGTAGGTGAGCAGTTCTTC. Amino acids: CASSRDPEVGEQFF.

V is TRBV10-3 and J is TRBJ2-1, with D unclear. Germline loops: CDR1 ENHRY, CDR2 SYGVKD. This CDR3 spans 12 amino acids. V was cut by 3 bases and J by 10 bases, with 10 bases left in between. This chain's CDR3 is CAISDGFLEQFF. The CDR3 DNA follows: TGTGCCATCAGTGATGGGTTTTTGGAGCAGTTCTTC.